A selection of T cell receptor beta chains follows, all from one sample in a study of cytomegalovirus exposure and HLA in healthy donors. The table came from immunoSEQ multiplex PCR; TCRdb's copy has only in-frame clones and leaves some out. The record lists roughly 34,000 clones, of which the ten most abundant hold around 3.4%. Source material: PBMCs. The receptors shown here come from a middle-aged man in good health and CMV-seronegative. Each CDR3 is given with its conserved first and last residue. The D gene is left open where the match is weak.

>TRBD1|TRBV28|TRBJ1-3
TGTGCCAGCAGGGTTTACAGGGGTCGGAACACCATATATTTT
CASRVYRGRNTIYF
>TRBD1|TRBV19|TRBJ1-3
TGTGCCAGTAGTATAAAGGGACAGGGTAGAAACACCATATATTTT
CASSIKGQGRNTIYF
>TRBD1|TRBV5-1|TRBJ1-5
TGCGCCAGCAGCTTGGAGGGGGCTCGACATCAGCCCCAGCATTTT
CASSLEGARHQPQHF
>NA|TRBV15|TRBJ2-7
TGTGCCACCAGCAGATCAGTTCAGGACGAGCAGTACTTC
CATSRSVQDEQYF
>NA|TRBV7-3|TRBJ1-1
TGTGCCAGCAGCTTACTTGGCCCGAACACTGAAGCTTTCTTT
CASSLLGPNTEAFF
>NA|TRBV6-5|TRBJ2-1
TGTGCCAGCAGTTACCGGGCGGCCACAACTAGTGAGCAGTTCTTC
CASSYRAATTSEQFF
>TRBD2|TRBV7-9|TRBJ2-3
TGTGCCAGCAGCCTCCTAGCGGGAGGAAATGTGGCAGATACGCAGTATTTT
CASSLLAGGNVADTQYF
>TRBD1|TRBV10-1|TRBJ2-5
TGCGCCAGCAGTGAGTCGACAGGGGGTAAAGAGACCCAGTACTTC
CASSESTGGKETQYF
>NA|TRBV18|TRBJ2-7
TGTGCCAGCTCACCGGCTACCGGGTCCTTCTACGAGCAGTACTTC
CASSPATGSFYEQYF
>NA|TRBV5-5|TRBJ1-1
TGTGCCAGCAGCTTCTTATCTGAAGCTTTCTTT
CASSFLSEAFF
>NA|TRBV5-4|TRBJ2-7
TGTGCCAGCAGCCCCGGACAGAGCTCCTACGAGCAGTACTTC
CASSPGQSSYEQYF
>NA|TRBV4-3|TRBJ2-3
TGCGCCAGCAGCCAAGAGACGCCAACAGGGATCCGCACAGATAAGCAGTATTTT
CASSQETPTGIRTDKQYF
>TRBD1|TRBV4-3|TRBJ1-5
TGCGCCAGCAGCCAAGGGTTAACAGGGGCGAGCAATCAGCCCCAGCATTTT
CASSQGLTGASNQPQHF
>TRBD1|TRBV2|TRBJ1-5
TGTGCCAGCAGCGTGGGACAGGGGGCCGGTCAGCCCCAGCATTTT
CASSVGQGAGQPQHF
>TRBD2|TRBV11-2|TRBJ2-7
TGTGCCAGCAGCGGGGCGGGAGGTGTATACGAGCAGTACTTC
CASSGAGGVYEQYF